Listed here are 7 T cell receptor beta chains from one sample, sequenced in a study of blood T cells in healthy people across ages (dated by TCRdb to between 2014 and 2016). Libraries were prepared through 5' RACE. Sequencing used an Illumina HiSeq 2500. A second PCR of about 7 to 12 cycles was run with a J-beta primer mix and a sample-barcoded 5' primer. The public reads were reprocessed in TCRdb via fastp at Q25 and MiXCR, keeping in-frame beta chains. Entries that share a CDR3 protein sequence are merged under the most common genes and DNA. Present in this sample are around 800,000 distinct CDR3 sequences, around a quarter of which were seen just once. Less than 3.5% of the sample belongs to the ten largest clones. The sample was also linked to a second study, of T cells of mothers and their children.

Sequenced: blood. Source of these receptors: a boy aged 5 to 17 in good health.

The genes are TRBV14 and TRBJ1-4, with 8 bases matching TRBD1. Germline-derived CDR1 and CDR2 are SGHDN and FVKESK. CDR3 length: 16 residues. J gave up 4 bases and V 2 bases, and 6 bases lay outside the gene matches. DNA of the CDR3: TGTGCCAGCAGCCAAATGACAGGGGCCCTTAATGAAAAACTGTTTTTT. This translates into CASSQMTGALNEKLFF.

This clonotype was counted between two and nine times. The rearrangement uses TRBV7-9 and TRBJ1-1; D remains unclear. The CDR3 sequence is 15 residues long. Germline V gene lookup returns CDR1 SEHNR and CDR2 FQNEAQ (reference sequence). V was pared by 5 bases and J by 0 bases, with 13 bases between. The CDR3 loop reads CASSLRILVNTEAFF. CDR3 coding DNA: TGTGCCAGCAGCCTAAGGATCCTGGTGAACACTGAAGCTTTCTTT. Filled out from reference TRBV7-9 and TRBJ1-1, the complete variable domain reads DTGVSQNPRHKITKRGQNVTFRCDPISEHNRLYWYRQTLGQGPEFLTYFQNEAQLEKSRLLSDRFSAERPKGSFSTLEIQRTEQGDSAMYLCASSLRILVNTEAFFGQGTRLTVV.

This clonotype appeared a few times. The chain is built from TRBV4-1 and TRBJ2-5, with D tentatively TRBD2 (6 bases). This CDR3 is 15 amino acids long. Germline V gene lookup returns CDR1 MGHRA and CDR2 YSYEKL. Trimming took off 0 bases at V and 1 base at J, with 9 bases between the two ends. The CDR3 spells CASSQEGLPQETQYF. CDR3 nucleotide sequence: TGCGCCAGCAGCCAAGAAGGACTACCCCAAGAGACCCAGTACTTC.

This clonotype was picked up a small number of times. CDR3 nucleotide sequence: TGTGCCAGCAGTGGGCTCCCGGGACAGTATCAGCCCCAGCATTTT. It codes for CASSGLPGQYQPQHF. This chain joins TRBV2 and TRBJ1-5; 7 bases map to TRBD1. This CDR3 has 15 amino acids. The V gene end was trimmed by 4 bases and the J gene end by 5 bases; junction bases not matched to a gene: 8. From germline, CDR1 is SNHLY and CDR2 FYNNEI.

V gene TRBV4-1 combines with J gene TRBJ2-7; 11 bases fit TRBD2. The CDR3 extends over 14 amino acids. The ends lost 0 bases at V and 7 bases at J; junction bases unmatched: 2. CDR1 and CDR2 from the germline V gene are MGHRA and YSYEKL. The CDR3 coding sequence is TGCGCCAGCAGCCAAGAGTCTAGCGGGGGGGAGCAGTACTTC. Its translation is CASSQESSGGEQYF.

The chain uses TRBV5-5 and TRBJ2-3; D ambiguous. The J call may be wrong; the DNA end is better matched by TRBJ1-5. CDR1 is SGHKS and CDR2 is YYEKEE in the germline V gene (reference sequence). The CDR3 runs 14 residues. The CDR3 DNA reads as TGTGCCAGCAGCAACCCGGTCCGCACAGATACGCAGCATTTT. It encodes CASSNPVRTDTQHF.

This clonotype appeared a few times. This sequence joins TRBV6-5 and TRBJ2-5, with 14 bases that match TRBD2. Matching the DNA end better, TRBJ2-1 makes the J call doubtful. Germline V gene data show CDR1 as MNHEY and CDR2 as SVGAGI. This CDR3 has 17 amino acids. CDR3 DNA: TGTGCCAGCAGCTACCCTGTGACTAGCGGGGGGGGAGGTGAGCAGTTCTTC. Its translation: CASSYPVTSGGGGEQFF.